This is a list of T cell receptor beta chains from one sample in a study of blood T cell repertoires in COVID-19. Repertoires were generated with immunoSEQ multiplex PCR, while TCRdb's copy carries only in-frame clones and drops some. Found here are a few hundred thousand clones, approximately 92% of them singletons; the top ten hold 1% to 1.3%. What was sequenced was PBMCs or T cells enriched from blood (not recorded which). The receptor source for this set is a man aged 30 to 39 who had recovered from COVID-19. Each CDR3 is given with its conserved first and last residue. The D gene is left open where the match is weak. Rows may omit the clone size; those that give it use once, few, many or a size class.

size	D	V	J	DNA	CDR3
NA	NA	TRBV7-9	TRBJ1-1	TGTGCCAGCAGACAAGACAGCGGGGGGACTGAAGCTTTCTTT	CASRQDSGGTEAFF
NA	NA	TRBV15	TRBJ1-1	TGTGCCACCAGCATAGGCAGGGGATACACTGAAGCTTTCTTT	CATSIGRGYTEAFF
once	NA	TRBV19	TRBJ2-1	TGTGCCAGTAGCCGAGGGGGTGGGGACAATGAGCAGTTCTTC	CASSRGGGDNEQFF
NA	NA	TRBV6-5	TRBJ2-3	TGTGCCAGCAATAACCGGGACAATACGCAGTATTTT	CASNNRDNTQYF
NA	TRBD1	TRBV15	TRBJ2-1	TGTGCCACCAGCAGACACAACCGGGACAGGTACAATGAGCAGTTCTTC	CATSRHNRDRYNEQFF
NA	NA	TRBV29-1	TRBJ1-2	TGCAGCGTCTCTGGAGGGGGGGGCGAGTTGTATGGCTACACCTTC	CSVSGGGGELYGYTF
NA	TRBD1	TRBV28	TRBJ2-5	TGTGCCAGCAGGGAACAGGGGGTTCGGGAGACCCAGTACTTC	CASREQGVRETQYF
NA	TRBD1	TRBV3-1/TRBV3-2	TRBJ2-7	TGTGCCAGCAGCCTAATCCGAGGGACAGGCTCCTACGAGCAGTACTTC	CASSLIRGTGSYEQYF
NA	TRBD1	TRBV3-1/TRBV3-2	TRBJ1-3	TGTGCCAGCAGCCCCCTTGGTGGACAGGGGGCGACCGGAACCACCATATATTTT	CASSPLGGQGATGTTIYF
NA	NA	TRBV6-5	TRBJ1-2	TGTGCCAGCGAGGGTGGGTTGGGGGCGCGAAATGGCTACACCTTC	CASEGGLGARNGYTF
NA	NA	TRBV7-6	TRBJ1-1	TGTGCCAGCAGCCCCCGGGGGTTAAACACTGAAGCTTTCTTT	CASSPRGLNTEAFF
NA	NA	TRBV28	TRBJ1-1	TGTGCCAGCAGCCTCGTCCGTGAAGCTTTCTTT	CASSLVREAFF
NA	TRBD2	TRBV30	TRBJ2-1	TGTGCCTGGAGTATCCCGGCGACTAGCCCCTACAATGAGCAGTTCTTC	CAWSIPATSPYNEQFF
NA	NA	TRBV6-5	TRBJ2-7	TGTGCCAGCAGCGACCGGACGGGGAACTCCTACGAGCAGTACTTC	CASSDRTGNSYEQYF
NA	TRBD2	TRBV19	TRBJ2-5	TGTGCCTCCGGCGGCGGGGGAGGCAATTCAGAGACCCAGTACTTC	CASGGGGGNSETQYF
NA	TRBD2	TRBV5-1	TRBJ2-1	TGCGCCAGCAGCTTAAGTAGCGGGATCATCAATGAGCAGTTCTTC	CASSLSSGIINEQFF
NA	TRBD1	TRBV11-2	TRBJ1-6	TGTGCCAGCAGCTTAGGTCAGGGGGATTCACCCCTCCACTTT	CASSLGQGDSPLHF
few	NA	TRBV12-3/TRBV12-4	TRBJ1-3	TGTGCCAGCAGTTTAGCGTACGGCACCATATATTTT	CASSLAYGTIYF
NA	TRBD2	TRBV29-1	TRBJ2-7	TGCAGCGTGGTTCCCAGAGGGGTGGCGGGAGTACACGAGCAGTACTTC	CSVVPRGVAGVHEQYF
NA	NA	TRBV19	TRBJ2-1	TGTGCCAGTAGTATAGTGAGGTCGGGCTCCTACAATGAGCAGTTCTTC	CASSIVRSGSYNEQFF
NA	NA	TRBV7-2	TRBJ1-2	TGTGCCAGCAGCTTAGTGTTAGGGGGGGCGCGTAACTATGGCTACACCTTC	CASSLVLGGARNYGYTF
once	TRBD2	TRBV4-1	TRBJ2-2	TGCGCCAGCAGCCGACTAGCGGCAAACACCGGGGAGCTGTTTTTT	CASSRLAANTGELFF
NA	TRBD2	TRBV3-1/TRBV3-2	TRBJ2-1	TGTGCCAGCAGCATACGGGGAGGGTACAATGAGCAGTTCTTC	CASSIRGGYNEQFF
NA	NA	TRBV27	TRBJ2-3	TGTGCCAGCAGTTTACTTAGCACAGATACGCAGTATTTT	CASSLLSTDTQYF
NA	NA	TRBV24-1	TRBJ2-5	TGTGCCACCAGTGATTTAGCCCCACGGGAGACCCAGTACTTC	CATSDLAPRETQYF
NA	TRBD2	TRBV5-1	TRBJ2-3	TGCGCCAGCAGCTTTAGTACTAGCGGGAGAGCAGATACGCAGTATTTT	CASSFSTSGRADTQYF
NA	NA	TRBV30	TRBJ1-2	TGTGCCTGGGCAATTGGAGCGTATGGCTACACCTTC	CAWAIGAYGYTF
few	TRBD1	TRBV2	TRBJ2-5	TGTGCCAGCAGTTGGTATTCCGGGACAGGGTTTGTCTTTGGAAGAGAGACCCAGTACTTC	CASSWYSGTGFVFGRETQYF
NA	NA	TRBV4-1	TRBJ1-5	TGCGCCAGCAGCACTATTACAGGGAATAGCAATCAGCCCCAGCATTTT	CASSTITGNSNQPQHF
NA	TRBD2	TRBV19	TRBJ2-1	TGTGCCAGTAGTAAGGGACTAGCGATCGATGAGCAGTTCTTC	CASSKGLAIDEQFF